Below, 9 T cell receptor beta chains from the same sample are listed, as sequenced in a study of blood T cell repertoires in COVID-19. Here immunoSEQ multiplex PCR was the method, and the copy in TCRdb shows in-frame clones only, minus some. The data contain 150,000 to 200,000 clones, about four fifths of them singletons. Sequences were obtained from PBMCs or T cells enriched from blood (not recorded which). The receptor source for this set is a woman in her 50s in a cohort exposed to, infected with or recovered from COVID-19 (not recorded which).

The J gene is TRBJ2-7, the V gene TRBV11-1, with 10 bases fitting TRBD2. The CDR3 loop spans 15 amino acids. Germline CDR1 is SGHAT and CDR2 is FQDESV (reference sequence). V shed 3 bases and J 4 bases; nucleotides not matched to a gene: 6. The CDR3 region is CASSFERGGLYEQYF. CDR3 DNA sequence: TGTGCCAGCAGCTTTGAGCGGGGGGGCCTTTACGAGCAGTACTTC.

The chain links TRBV9 to TRBJ1-2, with a weak D call TRBD1 (5 bases). Germline V CDR1 and CDR2: SGDLS, YYNGEE. Trimming cost V 0 bases and J 4 bases, with 10 bases left between them. The CDR3 runs 14 residues. For the CDR3, the DNA is TGTGCCAGCAGCGTAGTAGACAGCATCTATGGCTACACCTTC. It encodes CASSVVDSIYGYTF. Full variable domain (missing parts from reference TRBV9 and TRBJ1-2): DSGVTQTPKHLITATGQRVTLRCSPRSGDLSVYWYQQSLDQGLQFLIQYYNGEERAKGNILERFSAQQFPDLHSELNLSSLELGDSALYFCASSVVDSIYGYTFGSGTRLTVV.

The chain combines TRBV5-4 with TRBJ2-3; D perhaps matches TRBD2 (5 bases). CDR1 and CDR2 (germline): SGHNT, YYREEE (reference sequence). CDR3 length: 16 residues. V lost 4 bases and J 4 bases, leaving 19 bases between the germline ends. The chain's CDR3 is CASSPQASRKSDTQYF. CDR3 in DNA: TGTGCCAGCAGCCCCCAGGCTAGCCGAAAATCAGATACGCAGTATTTT.

The chain links TRBV3-1 (or the pseudogene TRBV3-2) to TRBJ1-6, with 10 bases matching TRBD1. CDR1 and CDR2 (germline): LGHDT, YNNKEL (reference sequence). Germline trimming cut 0 bases from V and 0 bases from J; bases unmatched to any gene: 11. This CDR3 contains 21 residues. DNA for the CDR3: TGTGCCAGCAGCCAAGATCCTGGGGGACAGGGGAAGAGCTCCTATAATTCACCCCTCCACTTT. It codes for CASSQDPGGQGKSSYNSPLHF.

The chain carries TRBV9 and TRBJ2-3; 7 bases align to TRBD1. There are 15 residues in the CDR3. The J segment lost 0 bases and the V segment lost 4 bases, leaving 5 bases of the junction unmatched. Germline values: CDR1 SGDLS, CDR2 YYNGEE. CDR3 residues: CASSPQGQSTDTQYF. CDR3 nucleotide sequence: TGTGCCAGCAGCCCCCAGGGACAGAGCACAGATACGCAGTATTTT.

This chain's CDR3 is CASSLTGVLSGNTIYF. As DNA, the CDR3 is TGTGCCAGCAGTCTGACAGGGGTCCTCTCTGGAAACACCATATATTTT. The chain couples TRBV28 to TRBJ1-3; 8 nucleotides agree with TRBD1. The CDR3 loop spans 16 amino acids. Germline-derived CDR1 and CDR2 are MDHEN and SYDVKM. Losses at the gene ends were 5 bases for V and 0 bases for J; bases not matched to a gene: 6.

The chain links TRBV6-5 to TRBJ1-5, with D possibly matching TRBD1 (5 bases). Between the trimmed V and J ends, which lost 6 bases and 4 bases, there was a span of 7 bases. Germline V gene sequence: CDR1 MNHEY, CDR2 SVGAGI. The CDR3 spans 12 residues. The DNA for the CDR3 is TGTGCCAGCAGGGGGGGGAATCAGCCCCAGCATTTT. It specifies CASRGGNQPQHF.

The genes are TRBV11-3 and TRBJ2-5; tentatively, D is TRBD1 (7 bases). V lost 1 base and J 2 bases, leaving 14 bases between the germline ends. This CDR3 region has 16 residues. Germline V lookup: CDR1 SGHNT, CDR2 YENEEA. The DNA of the CDR3 is TGTGCCAGCAGCTTAGTCCCTCAGGGGGGACAAGAGACCCAGTACTTC. Its protein is CASSLVPQGGQETQYF. The variable domain in full, completed from reference TRBV11-3 and TRBJ2-5, reads EAGVVQSPRYKIIEKKQPVAFWCNPISGHNTLYWYLQNLGQGPELLIRYENEEAVDDSQLPKDRFSAERLKGVDSTLKIQPAELGDSAVYLCASSLVPQGGQETQYFGPGTRLLVL.

This sequence joins TRBV9 and TRBJ2-1, with 16 bases that match TRBD2. This CDR3 region has 16 residues. From germline, CDR1 is SGDLS and CDR2 YYNGEE. With 2 bases clipped from V and 8 bases from J, the junction kept 4 bases outside the gene matches. The CDR3 nucleotides read TGTGCCAGCAGCGTGGGGACTAGCGGGGGGGCGGATGAGCAGTTCTTC. Translation gives CASSVGTSGGADEQFF.